This TCR beta chain comes out of a study of cytomegalovirus exposure and HLA in healthy donors. Germline V lookup: CDR1 SGHAT, CDR2 FQDESV (reference sequence). With 5 bases removed from V and 6 bases from J, the gap between germline ends came to 22 bases. The CDR3 spans 17 residues. This clone was detected only once. Repertoires were generated with immunoSEQ multiplex PCR, while TCRdb's copy carries only in-frame clones and drops some. This table holds some 200,000 clones, more than 65% found once. This receptor was taken from a woman between 18 and 30 years old in good health and CMV-seropositive. What was sequenced was PBMCs. This chain connects TRBV11-1 to TRBJ2-2, with a tentative D call TRBD1 (6 bases). The CDR3: CASSPSGKGDNAGELFF. DNA for the CDR3: TGTGCCAGCAGCCCCAGTGGGAAGGGGGATAACGCCGGGGAGCTGTTTTTT. The full variable domain, its missing parts supplied by reference TRBV11-1 and TRBJ2-2, is EAEVAQSPRYKITEKSQAVAFWCDPISGHATLYWYRQILGQGPELLVQFQDESVVDDSQLPKDRFSAERLKGVDSTLKIQPAELGDSAMYLCASSPSGKGDNAGELFFGEGSRLTVL.